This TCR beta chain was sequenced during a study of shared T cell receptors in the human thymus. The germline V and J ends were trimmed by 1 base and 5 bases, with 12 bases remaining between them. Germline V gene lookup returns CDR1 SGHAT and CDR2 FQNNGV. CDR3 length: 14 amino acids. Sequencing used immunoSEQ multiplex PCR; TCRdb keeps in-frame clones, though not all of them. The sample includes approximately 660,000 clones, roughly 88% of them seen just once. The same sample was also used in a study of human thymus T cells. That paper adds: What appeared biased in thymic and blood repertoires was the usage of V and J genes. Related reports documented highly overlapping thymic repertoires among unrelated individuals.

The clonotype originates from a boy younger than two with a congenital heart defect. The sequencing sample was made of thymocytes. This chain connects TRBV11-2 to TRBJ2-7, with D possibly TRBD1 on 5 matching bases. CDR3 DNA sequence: TGTGCCAGCAGCTTAGTTAACAGGACCCACGAGCAGTACTTC. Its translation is CASSLVNRTHEQYF.